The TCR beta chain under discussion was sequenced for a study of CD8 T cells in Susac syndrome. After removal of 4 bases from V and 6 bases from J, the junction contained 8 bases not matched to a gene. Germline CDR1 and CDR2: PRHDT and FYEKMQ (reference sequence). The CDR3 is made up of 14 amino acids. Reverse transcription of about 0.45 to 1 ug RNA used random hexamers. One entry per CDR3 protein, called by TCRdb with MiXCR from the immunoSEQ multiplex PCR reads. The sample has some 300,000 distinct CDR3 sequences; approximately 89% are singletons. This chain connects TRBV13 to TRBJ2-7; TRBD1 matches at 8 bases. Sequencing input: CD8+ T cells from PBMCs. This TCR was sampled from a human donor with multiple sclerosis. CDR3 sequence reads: CASSSTGESFEQYF. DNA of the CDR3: TGTGCCAGCAGCTCGACAGGGGAGTCATTCGAGCAGTACTTC. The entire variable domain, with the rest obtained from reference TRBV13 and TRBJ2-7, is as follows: AAGVIQSPRHLIKEKRETATLKCYPIPRHDTVYWYQQGPGQDPQFLISFYEKMQSDKGSIPDRFSAQQFSDYHSELNMSSLELGDSALYFCASSSTGESFEQYFGPGTRLTVT.